This T cell receptor beta chain was sequenced during a study of Graves' ophthalmopathy and Graves' hyperthyroidism. Study observations and caveats: Blood was where most expanded thyroid clonotypes above 0.001 frequency also turned up.

The sequenced template was RNA, covering the TCR beta CDR3 region. RT-PCR in the first round used HTBI primers; a second-round multiplex PCR followed. TCRdb re-called the multiplex PCR reads with MiXCR, one entry per CDR3 protein. The data contain hundreds of thousands of distinct CDR3 sequences, 45% to 55% of them singletons. This clonotype was seen ten or more times. The antigen remains undetermined. The germline V gene has CDR1 DFQATT and CDR2 SNEGSKA (reference sequence). The V and J ends lost 2 bases and 2 bases, in that order; junction bases with no gene match: 5. This CDR3 has 15 amino acids. Patients were diagnosed from clinical symptoms, serum thyroxine, TRAb, thyroid ultrasound and orbital computed tomography. Someone took the PBMCs out of about 10 ml of fresh peripheral blood.

Sequenced material: peripheral blood. This chain connects TRBV20-1 to TRBJ2-5, with 10 bases matching TRBD2. The sequence derives from an adult man with Graves' ophthalmopathy. The chain's CDR3 is CSARPAGGHQETQYF. Here the CDR3 DNA reads TGCAGTGCTAGACCAGCGGGAGGGCATCAAGAGACCCAGTACTTC.